This T cell receptor beta chain was sequenced in a study of CD8+CD57+ T cells in acquired aplastic anemia. As for the study in general: On average, sorted CD4+ and CD8+ cells gave 3.2 ug of DNA.

For sequencing, patients were chosen who had shown expansion of CD8+CD57+ cells by flow cytometry. On this clonotype itself: Its antigen remains unidentified.

The V gene lost 3 bases and the J gene lost 0 bases, with 9 bases spanning the gap. CDR1 and CDR2 (germline): DFQATT, SNEGSKA (reference sequence). CDR3 length equals 14 residues. General study results and limits: Between the patient and control groups, CD8+ Simpson's diversity did not differ significantly.

According to the study, genomic DNA was the template for TCR beta VDJ and CDR3 profiling. TCRdb independently ran MiXCR on the reads; one entry per CDR3 protein. This sample carries 150,000 to 200,000 distinct CDR3 sequences, around 50% of them seen once, and the ten largest clones take 2.5% to 3%. Sample: sorted CD4+, CD8+, or CD8+CD57+ T cells (not recorded which) from PBMCs. V usage is TRBV20-1 and J usage is TRBJ1-5; the D is unclear. The receptor's source is a human donor with aplastic anemia. The CDR3 DNA sequence: TGCAGTGCTAGTTACGGGCATAGCAATCAGCCCCAGCATTTT. Residues: CSASYGHSNQPQHF.